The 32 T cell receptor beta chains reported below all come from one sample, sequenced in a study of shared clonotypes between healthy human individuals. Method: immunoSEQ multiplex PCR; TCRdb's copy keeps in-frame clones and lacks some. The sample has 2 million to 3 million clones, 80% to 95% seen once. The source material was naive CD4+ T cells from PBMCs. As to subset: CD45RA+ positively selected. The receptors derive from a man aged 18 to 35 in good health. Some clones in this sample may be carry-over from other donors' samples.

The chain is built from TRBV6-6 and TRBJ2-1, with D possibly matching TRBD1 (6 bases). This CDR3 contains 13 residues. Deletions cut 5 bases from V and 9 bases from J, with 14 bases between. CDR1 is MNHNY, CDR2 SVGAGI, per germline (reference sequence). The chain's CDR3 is CASSTSDRSEQFF. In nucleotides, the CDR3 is TGTGCCAGCAGTACCTCCGACAGGTCTGAGCAGTTCTTC.

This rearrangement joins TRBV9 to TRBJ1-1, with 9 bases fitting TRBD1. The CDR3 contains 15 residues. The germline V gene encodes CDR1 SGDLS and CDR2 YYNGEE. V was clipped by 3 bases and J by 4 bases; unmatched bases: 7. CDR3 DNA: TGTGCCAGCAGCGCCCAAACAGGGGGCATCACTGAAGCTTTCTTT. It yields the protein CASSAQTGGITEAFF.

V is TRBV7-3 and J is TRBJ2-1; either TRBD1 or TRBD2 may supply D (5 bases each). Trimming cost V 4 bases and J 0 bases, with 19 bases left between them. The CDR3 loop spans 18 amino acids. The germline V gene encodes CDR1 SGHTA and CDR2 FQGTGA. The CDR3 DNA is TGTGCCAGCAGCTCCGCGAGGGGAAAGTCCAACTCCTACAATGAGCAGTTCTTC. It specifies CASSSARGKSNSYNEQFF.

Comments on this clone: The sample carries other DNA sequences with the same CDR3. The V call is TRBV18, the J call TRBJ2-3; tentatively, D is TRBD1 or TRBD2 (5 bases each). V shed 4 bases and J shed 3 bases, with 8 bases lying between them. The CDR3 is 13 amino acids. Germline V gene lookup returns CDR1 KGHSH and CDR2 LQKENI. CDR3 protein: CASSLGGTDTQYF. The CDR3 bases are TGTGCCAGCTCACTTGGGGGAACAGATACGCAGTATTTT.

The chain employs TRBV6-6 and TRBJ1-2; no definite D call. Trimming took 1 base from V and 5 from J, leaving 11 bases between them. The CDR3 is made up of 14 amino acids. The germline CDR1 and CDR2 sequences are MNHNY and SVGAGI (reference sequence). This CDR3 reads CASSYFSAGYGYTF. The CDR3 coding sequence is TGTGCCAGCAGTTACTTCAGTGCAGGATATGGCTACACCTTC.

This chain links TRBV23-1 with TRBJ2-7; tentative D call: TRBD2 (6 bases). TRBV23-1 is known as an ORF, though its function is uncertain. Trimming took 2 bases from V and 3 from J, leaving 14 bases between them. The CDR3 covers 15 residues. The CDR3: CASSQRGNTDYEQYF. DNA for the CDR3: TGCGCCAGCAGTCAACGGGGGAACACAGACTACGAGCAGTACTTC.

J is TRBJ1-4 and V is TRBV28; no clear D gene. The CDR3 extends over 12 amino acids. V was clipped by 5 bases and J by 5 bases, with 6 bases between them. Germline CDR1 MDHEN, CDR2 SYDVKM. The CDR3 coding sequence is TGTGCCAGCAGTGAGAGGAATGAAAAACTGTTTTTT. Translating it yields CASSERNEKLFF.

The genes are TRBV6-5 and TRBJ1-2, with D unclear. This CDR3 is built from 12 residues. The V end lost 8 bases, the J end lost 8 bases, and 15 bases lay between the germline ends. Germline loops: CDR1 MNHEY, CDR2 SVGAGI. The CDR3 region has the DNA TGTGCCAGCCGTCGGAGTACAGAAGGCTACACCTTC. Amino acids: CASRRSTEGYTF.

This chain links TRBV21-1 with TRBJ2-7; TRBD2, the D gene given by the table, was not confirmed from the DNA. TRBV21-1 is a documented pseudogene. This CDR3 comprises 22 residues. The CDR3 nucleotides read TGTGCCAGCAGCATCCGAAAGGACCCGACTAGCGGGAGCGCGAGGGGGAACTACGAGCAGTACTTC. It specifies CASSIRKDPTSGSARGNYEQYF.

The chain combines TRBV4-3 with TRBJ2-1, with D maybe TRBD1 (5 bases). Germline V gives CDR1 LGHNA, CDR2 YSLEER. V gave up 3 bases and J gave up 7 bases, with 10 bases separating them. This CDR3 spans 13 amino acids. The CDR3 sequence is CASSHGQKNEQFF. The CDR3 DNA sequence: TGCGCCAGCAGCCATGGACAAAAGAATGAGCAGTTCTTC.

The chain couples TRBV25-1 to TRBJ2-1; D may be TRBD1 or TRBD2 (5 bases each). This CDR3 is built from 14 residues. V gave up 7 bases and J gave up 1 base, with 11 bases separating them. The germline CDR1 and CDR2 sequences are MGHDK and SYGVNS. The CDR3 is CASTFGGSYNEQFF. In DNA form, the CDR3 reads TGTGCCAGCACATTTGGGGGTTCCTACAATGAGCAGTTCTTC.

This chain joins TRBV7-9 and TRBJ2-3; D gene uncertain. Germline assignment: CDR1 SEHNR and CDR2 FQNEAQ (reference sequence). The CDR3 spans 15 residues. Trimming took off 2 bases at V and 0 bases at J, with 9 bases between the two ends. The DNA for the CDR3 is TGTGCCAGCAGCTTATTGTTATCTAGCACAGATACGCAGTATTTT. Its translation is CASSLLLSSTDTQYF.

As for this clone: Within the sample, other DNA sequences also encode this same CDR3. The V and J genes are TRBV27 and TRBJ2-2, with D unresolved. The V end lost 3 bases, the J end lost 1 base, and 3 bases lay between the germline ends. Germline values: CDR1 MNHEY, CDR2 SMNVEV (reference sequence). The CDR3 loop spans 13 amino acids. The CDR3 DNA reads TGTGCCAGCAGTTTCGGGAACACCGGGGAGCTGTTTTTT. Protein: CASSFGNTGELFF.

CDR3 residues: CASSEVRGQTSPGDGEQYF. Here the CDR3 DNA reads TGCGCCAGCAGTGAGGTAAGGGGACAGACATCACCGGGGGATGGCGAGCAGTACTTC. The chain employs TRBV10-1 and TRBJ2-7; D is possibly TRBD1 (7 bases). This CDR3 has 19 amino acids. From germline, CDR1 is WNHNN and CDR2 SYGVQD (reference sequence). Trimming pared 2 bases from V and 6 bases from J, leaving 29 bases between.

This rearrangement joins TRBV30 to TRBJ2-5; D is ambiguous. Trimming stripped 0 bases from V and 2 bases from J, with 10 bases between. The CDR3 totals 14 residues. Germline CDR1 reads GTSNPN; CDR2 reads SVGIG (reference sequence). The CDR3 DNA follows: TGTGCCTGGAGTGTAACCTCCAGTCAAGAGACCCAGTACTTC. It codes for CAWSVTSSQETQYF.

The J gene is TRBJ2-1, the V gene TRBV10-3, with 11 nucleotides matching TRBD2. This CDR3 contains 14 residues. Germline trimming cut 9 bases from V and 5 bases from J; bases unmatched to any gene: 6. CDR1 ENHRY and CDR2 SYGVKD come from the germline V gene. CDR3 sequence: CAISIAGGNNEQFF. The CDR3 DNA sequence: TGTGCCATAAGTATAGCGGGAGGGAACAATGAGCAGTTCTTC.

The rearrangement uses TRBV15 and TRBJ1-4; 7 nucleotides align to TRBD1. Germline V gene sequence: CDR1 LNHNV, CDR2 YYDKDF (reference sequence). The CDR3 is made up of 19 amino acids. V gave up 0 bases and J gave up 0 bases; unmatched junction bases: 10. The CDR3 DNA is TGTGCCACCAGCAGAGATCCTATGGGAGGGACAGCAACTAATGAAAAACTGTTTTTT. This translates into CATSRDPMGGTATNEKLFF.

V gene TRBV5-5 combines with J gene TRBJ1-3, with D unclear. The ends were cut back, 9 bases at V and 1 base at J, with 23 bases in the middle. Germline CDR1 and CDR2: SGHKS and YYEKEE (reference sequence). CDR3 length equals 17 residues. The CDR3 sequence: CATRRDYGRLSGNTIYF. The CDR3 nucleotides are TGTGCCACCCGGAGGGATTATGGCAGACTTTCTGGAAACACCATATATTTT.

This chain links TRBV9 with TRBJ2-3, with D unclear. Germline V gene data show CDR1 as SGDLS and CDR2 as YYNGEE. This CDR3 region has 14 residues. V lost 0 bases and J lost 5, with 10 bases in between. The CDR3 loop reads CASSVDLPLDTQYF. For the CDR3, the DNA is TGTGCCAGCAGCGTAGACTTACCATTAGATACGCAGTATTTT. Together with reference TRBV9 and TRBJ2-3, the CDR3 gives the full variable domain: DSGVTQTPKHLITATGQRVTLRCSPRSGDLSVYWYQQSLDQGLQFLIQYYNGEERAKGNILERFSAQQFPDLHSELNLSSLELGDSALYFCASSVDLPLDTQYFGPGTRLTVL.

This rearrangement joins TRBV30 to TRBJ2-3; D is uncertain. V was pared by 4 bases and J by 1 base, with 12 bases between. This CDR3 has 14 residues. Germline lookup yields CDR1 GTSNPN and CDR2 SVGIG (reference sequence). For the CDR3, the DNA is TGTGCCTGGAATGGTATGGCGGGCACAGATACGCAGTATTTT. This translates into CAWNGMAGTDTQYF.

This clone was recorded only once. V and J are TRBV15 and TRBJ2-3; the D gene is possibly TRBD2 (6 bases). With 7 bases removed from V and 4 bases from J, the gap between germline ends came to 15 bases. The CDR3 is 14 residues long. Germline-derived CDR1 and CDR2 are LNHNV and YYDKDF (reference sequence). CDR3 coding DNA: TGTGCCACCACCCCAGCGGGCCCCTCAGATACGCAGTATTTT. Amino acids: CATTPAGPSDTQYF.

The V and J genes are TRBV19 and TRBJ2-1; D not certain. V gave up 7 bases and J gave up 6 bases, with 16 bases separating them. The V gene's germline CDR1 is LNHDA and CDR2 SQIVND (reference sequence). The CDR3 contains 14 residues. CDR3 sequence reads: CASKLYWSANEQFF. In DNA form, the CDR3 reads TGTGCCAGTAAGTTGTATTGGAGCGCCAATGAGCAGTTCTTC.

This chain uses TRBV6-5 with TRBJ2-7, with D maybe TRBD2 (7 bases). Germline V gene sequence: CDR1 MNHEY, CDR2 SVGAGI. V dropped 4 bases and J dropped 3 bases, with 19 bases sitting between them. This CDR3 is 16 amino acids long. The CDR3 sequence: CASSSPRGRGNYEQYF. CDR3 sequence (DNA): TGTGCCAGCAGTTCCCCACGGGGGCGGGGGAACTACGAGCAGTACTTC.

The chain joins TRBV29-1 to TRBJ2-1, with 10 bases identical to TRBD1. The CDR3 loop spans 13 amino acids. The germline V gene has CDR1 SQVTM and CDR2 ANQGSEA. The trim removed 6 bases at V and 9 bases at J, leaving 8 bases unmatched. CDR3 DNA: TGCAGCGTACCGGGACAGGGGCTATTTGAGCAGTTCTTC. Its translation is CSVPGQGLFEQFF.

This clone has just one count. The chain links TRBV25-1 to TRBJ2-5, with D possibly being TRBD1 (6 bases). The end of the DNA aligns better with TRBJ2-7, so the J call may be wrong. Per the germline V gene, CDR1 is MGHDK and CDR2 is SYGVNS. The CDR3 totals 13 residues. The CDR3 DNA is TGTGCCAGCAGTGAGGACAGCTACTACGAGCAGTACTTC. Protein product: CASSEDSYYEQYF.

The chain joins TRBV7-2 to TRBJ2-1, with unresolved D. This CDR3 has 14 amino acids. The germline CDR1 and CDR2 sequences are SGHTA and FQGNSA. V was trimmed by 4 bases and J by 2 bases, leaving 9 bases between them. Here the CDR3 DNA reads TGTGCCAGCAGCTCAGATACAGCCTACAATGAGCAGTTCTTC. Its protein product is CASSSDTAYNEQFF.

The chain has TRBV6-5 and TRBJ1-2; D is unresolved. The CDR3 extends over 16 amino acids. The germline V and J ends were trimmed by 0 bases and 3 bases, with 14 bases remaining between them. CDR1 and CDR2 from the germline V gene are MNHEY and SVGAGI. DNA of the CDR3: TGTGCCAGCAGTTACTCGGCGGGAATTGAGCACTATGGCTACACCTTC. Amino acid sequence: CASSYSAGIEHYGYTF.

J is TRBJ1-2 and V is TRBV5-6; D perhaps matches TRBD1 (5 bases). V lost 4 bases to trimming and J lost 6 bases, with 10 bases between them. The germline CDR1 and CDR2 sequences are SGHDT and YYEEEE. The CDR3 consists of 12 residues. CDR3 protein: CASSLGTDGYTF. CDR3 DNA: TGTGCCAGCAGCCTCGGGACGGATGGCTACACCTTC.

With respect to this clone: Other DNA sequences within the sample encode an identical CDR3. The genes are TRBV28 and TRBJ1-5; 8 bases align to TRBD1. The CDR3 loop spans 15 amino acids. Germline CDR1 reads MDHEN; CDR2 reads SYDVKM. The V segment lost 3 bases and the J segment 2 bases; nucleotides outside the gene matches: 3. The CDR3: CASSFGGQGNQPQHF. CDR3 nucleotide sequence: TGTGCCAGCAGTTTTGGGGGACAGGGCAATCAGCCCCAGCATTTT.

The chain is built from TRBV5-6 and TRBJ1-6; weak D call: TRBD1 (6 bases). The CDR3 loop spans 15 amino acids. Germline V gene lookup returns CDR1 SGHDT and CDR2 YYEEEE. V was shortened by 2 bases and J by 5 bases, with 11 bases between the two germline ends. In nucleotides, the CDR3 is TGTGCCAGCAGCTTTTTACAGGGCGATAATTCACCCCTCCACTTT. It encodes CASSFLQGDNSPLHF. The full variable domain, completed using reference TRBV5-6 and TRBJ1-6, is DAGVTQSPTHLIKTRGQQVTLRCSPKSGHDTVSWYQQALGQGPQFIFQYYEEEERQRGNFPDRFSGHQFPNYSSELNVNALLLGDSALYLCASSFLQGDNSPLHFGNGTRLTVT.

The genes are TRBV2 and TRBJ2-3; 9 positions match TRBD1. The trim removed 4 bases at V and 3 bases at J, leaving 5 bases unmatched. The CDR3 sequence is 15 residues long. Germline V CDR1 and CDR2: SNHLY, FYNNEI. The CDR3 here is CASSGTGGRTDTQYF. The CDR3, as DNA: TGTGCCAGCAGTGGTACAGGGGGCCGTACAGATACGCAGTATTTT.

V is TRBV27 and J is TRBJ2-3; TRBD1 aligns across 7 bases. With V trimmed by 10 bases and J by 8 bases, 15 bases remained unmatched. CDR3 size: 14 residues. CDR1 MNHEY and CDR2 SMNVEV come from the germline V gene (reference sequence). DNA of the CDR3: TGTGCCACCAGGGGGACAGCAATTGTCGGTACGCAGTATTTT. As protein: CATRGTAIVGTQYF.